Listed here is a single T cell receptor (beta chain). The data were taken from a study of T cell changes during pregnancy in multiple sclerosis. The protocol was immunoSEQ multiplex PCR, while the TCRdb copy is restricted to in-frame clones and leaves out a portion. This sample has tens of thousands of clones, with about 90% found just once. This CDR3 contains 13 residues. CDR1 is SGDLS, CDR2 YYNGEE, per germline. The V gene end was trimmed by 5 bases and the J gene end by 3 bases; junction bases not matched to a gene: 3. The specimen comprised CD4+ T cells from peripheral blood mononuclear cells, sampled after pregnancy. V gene TRBV9 combines with J gene TRBJ1-1, with TRBD1 matching over 8 bases. The receptor comes from a female donor with multiple sclerosis, enrolled in a pregnancy study. The CDR3 DNA reads as TGTGCCAGCAGTATGACAGGGGACACTGAAGCTTTCTTT. Its translation is CASSMTGDTEAFF.